Shown below are 30 T cell receptor beta chains from a single sample sequenced in a study of blood T cell repertoires in COVID-19. Repertoires were generated with immunoSEQ multiplex PCR, while TCRdb's copy carries only in-frame clones and drops some. The sample comprises about 160,000 clones, over 75% of which are singletons, and less than 8.5% rests with the top ten. Sample: PBMCs or T cells enriched from blood (not recorded which). The receptors here all came from a woman in her forties or fifties who had recovered from COVID-19.

The genes are TRBV27 and TRBJ1-2, with 7 bases aligning to TRBD1. The CDR3 spans 13 residues. Trimming removed 7 bases from V and 7 bases from J; junction bases left unmatched: 9. CDR1 and CDR2 from the germline V gene are MNHEY and SMNVEV (reference sequence). The CDR3 DNA reads as TGTGCCAGCACCGCAGGGGGAACGCGTGGCTACACCTTC. It translates to CASTAGGTRGYTF.

This rearrangement joins TRBV3-1 (or the pseudogene TRBV3-2) to TRBJ1-2; 9 bases are a match to TRBD1. The CDR3 consists of 14 residues. With 4 bases clipped from V and 2 bases from J, the junction kept 2 bases outside the gene matches. CDR1 is LGHDT and CDR2 is YNNKEL in the germline V gene (reference sequence). This CDR3 is CASSPGTGNYGYTF. CDR3 in DNA: TGTGCCAGCAGCCCCGGGACAGGGAACTATGGCTACACCTTC.

The chain has TRBV21-1 and TRBJ2-2; the table's D call, TRBD2, has no DNA check behind it. TRBV21-1 is deemed a pseudogene. The CDR3 is made up of 16 amino acids. The CDR3 bases are TGTGCCAGCAGCCCCGGACTCTCCTCGAACACCGGGGAGCTGTTTTTT. Its translation: CASSPGLSSNTGELFF.

The chain combines TRBV30 with TRBJ1-6, with a weak D call TRBD1 (5 bases). Germline V gene data show CDR1 as GTSNPN and CDR2 as SVGIG (reference sequence). The CDR3 sequence is 13 residues long. The V and J ends lost 4 bases and 8 bases respectively, with 12 bases between them. The CDR3 nucleotides read TGTGCCTGGACCCGGGACTTTGATTCACCCCTCCACTTT. It yields the protein CAWTRDFDSPLHF.

CDR3 in amino acids: CASSRVDEKLFF. As DNA, the CDR3 is TGTGCCAGCAGCCGAGTGGATGAAAAACTGTTTTTT. This chain links TRBV5-8 with TRBJ1-4; D is undetermined. V lost 4 bases, J lost 6 bases, and 7 bases lay in between. Germline V gene sequence: CDR1 SGHTS, CDR2 YDEGEE. CDR3 length: 12 residues.

There are a few counts of this clone. The CDR3 nucleotides read TGTGCCAGCTCACGAACTACAGGGGGCTCTTTGAAGGGGACTGAAGCTTTCTTT. Its translation is CASSRTTGGSLKGTEAFF. This chain joins TRBV18 and TRBJ1-1; 9 nucleotides align to TRBD1. V lost 4 bases, J lost 5 bases, and 17 bases stayed unmatched. Germline V lookup: CDR1 KGHSH, CDR2 LQKENI. There are 18 residues in the CDR3.

This clone was found a few times. The chain is built from TRBV19 and TRBJ2-1; D is unresolved. The germline V and J ends were trimmed by 2 bases and 10 bases, with 9 bases remaining between them. Germline V CDR1 and CDR2: LNHDA, SQIVND (reference sequence). The CDR3 totals 12 residues. CDR3 coding DNA: TGTGCCAGTAGTATAACTCTGGGCGAGCAGTTCTTC. Translated, it gives CASSITLGEQFF.

The chain has TRBV21-1 and TRBJ2-3; TRBD2 is taken as the D call from the table, unchecked against the DNA. TRBV21-1 is reported as a pseudogene. The CDR3 covers 16 residues. As DNA, the CDR3 is TGTGCCAGCAGCAAAACCTCTTGCGGGGGGATAGATACGCAGTATTTT. It translates to CASSKTSCGGIDTQYF.

On this clone: Other nucleotide sequences in the sample specify the same CDR3. The chain recombines TRBV18 with TRBJ2-7; 9 nucleotides align to TRBD1. The CDR3 contains 14 residues. The V gene end was trimmed by 3 bases and the J gene end by 3 bases; junction bases not matched to a gene: 3. The germline V gene encodes CDR1 KGHSH and CDR2 LQKENI. CDR3 region: CASSPDRGGYEQYF. The DNA for the CDR3 is TGTGCCAGCTCACCCGACAGGGGGGGCTACGAGCAGTACTTC.

This clone has a single count. The chain couples TRBV11-2 to TRBJ1-1, with D uncertain. CDR1 SGHAT and CDR2 FQNNGV come from the germline V gene. The ends were cut back, 0 bases at V and 4 bases at J, with 9 bases in the middle. The CDR3 contains 14 residues. In DNA form, the CDR3 reads TGTGCCAGCAGCTTAGAGAGGGCTGTCACTGAAGCTTTCTTT. This translates into CASSLERAVTEAFF.

The rearrangement joins TRBV2 to TRBJ1-4; a weak D match, TRBD1 (6 bases). V was shortened by 6 bases and J by 6 bases, with 26 bases between the two germline ends. The CDR3 has 18 amino acids. The germline V gene encodes CDR1 SNHLY and CDR2 FYNNEI. This chain's CDR3 is CASSDRRDIGVTDEKLFF. The CDR3 nucleotides are TGTGCCAGCAGCGACCGAAGGGACATCGGGGTTACGGATGAAAAACTGTTTTTT.

V is TRBV6-4 and J is TRBJ1-1; a possible D gene is TRBD1 (5 bases). The germline CDR1 and CDR2 sequences are MRHNA and SNTAGT. V was clipped by 6 bases and J by 4 bases, with 15 bases between them. This CDR3 contains 14 residues. CDR3 nucleotides: TGTGCCAGCAGGCCGCGGGGGGGGAGCACTGAAGCTTTCTTT. Its protein is CASRPRGGSTEAFF.

The chain employs TRBV3-1 (or the pseudogene TRBV3-2) and TRBJ1-6; D may be TRBD1 (5 bases). Trimming left V 3 bases short and J 7 bases short, with 19 bases between. The CDR3 covers 17 residues. The germline V gene has CDR1 LGHDT and CDR2 YNNKEL (reference sequence). CDR3 bases: TGTGCCAGCAGCCATTGGGGCCCGAAACTTGGGAATTCACCCCTCCACTTT. This codes for CASSHWGPKLGNSPLHF.

The chain is built from TRBV27 and TRBJ1-1, with 11 bases aligning to TRBD1. Germline CDR1 is MNHEY and CDR2 is SMNVEV (reference sequence). This CDR3 is built from 15 residues. The trim removed 3 bases at V and 7 bases at J, leaving 7 bases unmatched. This chain's CDR3 is CASSFLGTGGFEAFF. The CDR3 DNA is TGTGCCAGCAGTTTCCTTGGGACAGGGGGTTTTGAAGCTTTCTTT.

The rearrangement uses TRBV7-8 and TRBJ1-5; the match to TRBD1 covers 10 bases. Trimming took 1 base from V and 7 from J; bases not matched to a gene: 4. Per the germline V gene, CDR1 is SGHVS and CDR2 is FQNEAQ. The CDR3 is 15 amino acids. CDR3 sequence (DNA): TGTGCCAGCAGCTTAGAGACAGGGGGCTACCAGCCCCAGCATTTT. Translated: CASSLETGGYQPQHF.

The V gene is TRBV4-2, the J gene TRBJ2-3; possibly TRBD1 for D (6 bases). Per germline, CDR1 LGHNA and CDR2 YNFKEQ. The CDR3 consists of 16 residues. Trimming shortened V by 1 base and J by 1 base, and 12 bases separated the two germline ends. The CDR3 protein is CASSQVGAAGTDTQYF. The DNA for the CDR3 is TGTGCCAGCAGCCAAGTGGGGGCCGCGGGCACAGATACGCAGTATTTT.

The CDR3 nucleotides are TGTGCCAGCAGAGCTAATTCTGGAAACACCATATATTTT. It is translated as CASRANSGNTIYF. The genes are TRBV3-1 (or the pseudogene TRBV3-2) and TRBJ1-3; D ambiguous. This CDR3 has 13 amino acids. Germline CDR1 is LGHDT and CDR2 is YNNKEL (reference sequence). Trimming cost V 6 bases and J 1 base, with 7 bases left between them.

The V gene is TRBV19, the J gene TRBJ2-5, with 10 bases aligning to TRBD1. This CDR3 is built from 14 residues. J gave up 5 bases and V 4 bases, and 4 bases lay outside the gene matches. Germline V gene data show CDR1 as LNHDA and CDR2 as SQIVND (reference sequence). CDR3 in DNA: TGTGCCAGTAGTAGCGACAGGGGGCTTGAGACCCAGTACTTC. Translation: CASSSDRGLETQYF.

This chain joins TRBV5-1 and TRBJ1-2, with D unclear. Deletions cut 0 bases from V and 4 bases from J, with 7 bases between. CDR3 length equals 13 residues. In germline, CDR1 is SGHRS, CDR2 YFSETQ. Here the CDR3 DNA reads TGCGCCAGCAGCTTGGATCCAGTCTATGGCTACACCTTC. It encodes CASSLDPVYGYTF.

The V and J genes are TRBV7-9 and TRBJ1-2, with D perhaps TRBD1 (5 bases). From germline, CDR1 is SEHNR and CDR2 FQNEAQ (reference sequence). V was clipped by 1 base and J by 3 bases, with 21 bases between them. The length of the CDR3 is 18 residues. CDR3: CASSLVPRVILADYGYTF. The CDR3 DNA reads TGTGCCAGCAGCTTAGTTCCCAGGGTGATTCTGGCGGACTATGGCTACACCTTC.

This rearrangement joins TRBV19 to TRBJ1-3; D is uncertain. In germline, CDR1 is LNHDA, CDR2 SQIVND (reference sequence). The CDR3 spans 13 residues. Trimming cost V 3 bases and J 4 bases, with 7 bases left between them. The CDR3 loop is CASSMSEGNTIYF. Here the CDR3 DNA reads TGTGCCAGTAGTATGTCGGAGGGAAACACCATATATTTT.

V and J are TRBV5-4 and TRBJ2-3; 9 bases are shared with TRBD1. From germline, CDR1 is SGHNT and CDR2 YYREEE (reference sequence). J was trimmed by 5 bases and V by 5 bases; bases with no gene match: 15. The length of the CDR3 is 17 residues. This CDR3 reads CASSGRRRQGVVDTQYF. The CDR3 region has the DNA TGTGCCAGCAGTGGCAGGAGGAGACAGGGGGTGGTAGATACGCAGTATTTT. Variable domain in full (rest from reference TRBV5-4 and TRBJ2-3): ETGVTQSPTHLIKTRGQQVTLRCSSQSGHNTVSWYQQALGQGPQFIFQYYREEENGRGNFPPRFSGLQFPNYSSELNVNALELDDSALYLCASSGRRRQGVVDTQYFGPGTRLTVL.

The chain uses TRBV4-3 and TRBJ2-3, with TRBD2 matching 11 bases. The CDR3 loop spans 15 amino acids. CDR1 and CDR2 from the germline V gene are LGHNA and YSLEER. J was trimmed by 6 bases and V by 5 bases; bases with no gene match: 7. As DNA, the CDR3 is TGCGCCAGCAGCGTTAGCGGGGGGGCCGCCGATACGCAGTATTTT. This gives the protein CASSVSGGAADTQYF.

CDR3: CASSSSGALGDTQYF. The CDR3 region has the DNA TGCGCCAGCAGCTCTAGCGGGGCCCTTGGAGATACGCAGTATTTT. The chain employs TRBV4-3 and TRBJ2-3; 9 bases align to TRBD2. The germline V gene encodes CDR1 LGHNA and CDR2 YSLEER. The CDR3 is 15 residues long. J was trimmed by 5 bases and V by 5 bases; bases with no gene match: 8.

V and J are TRBV4-3 and TRBJ1-4; D unresolved. V lost 0 bases and J 3 bases, leaving 8 bases between the germline ends. Germline assignment: CDR1 LGHNA and CDR2 YSLEER. This CDR3 comprises 15 residues. The CDR3: CASSQDTGSNEKLFF. The CDR3 DNA is TGCGCCAGCAGCCAAGATACGGGGTCTAATGAAAAACTGTTTTTT.

The chain is built from TRBV4-2 and TRBJ1-1; D unresolved. Germline assignment: CDR1 LGHNA and CDR2 YNFKEQ. This CDR3 region has 15 residues. With 0 bases removed from V and 5 bases from J, the gap between germline ends came to 13 bases. CDR3: CASSQDSAPGTEAFF. The DNA of the CDR3 is TGTGCCAGCAGCCAAGATTCGGCACCGGGGACTGAAGCTTTCTTT.

The rearrangement links TRBV5-4 to TRBJ2-4, with 8 bases fitting TRBD1. The trim removed 0 bases at V and 7 bases at J, leaving 3 bases unmatched. Germline CDR1 and CDR2: SGHNT and YYREEE (reference sequence). The CDR3 is made up of 14 amino acids. The CDR3 region is CASSLAGGLNIQYF. In nucleotides, the CDR3 is TGTGCCAGCAGCTTGGCAGGGGGCCTGAACATTCAGTACTTC.

The rearrangement links TRBV4-2 to TRBJ1-4, with 9 bases aligning to TRBD1. Germline V gene lookup returns CDR1 LGHNA and CDR2 YNFKEQ. V shed 6 bases, J shed 8 bases, and the junction held 7 bases outside the gene matches. This CDR3 comprises 14 residues. The CDR3: CASSRQGVGEKLFF. In DNA, the CDR3 is TGTGCCAGCAGTCGACAGGGGGTTGGGGAAAAACTGTTTTTT.

This chain joins TRBV6-2 or TRBV6-3 and TRBJ1-2, with TRBD1 matching over 9 bases. Germline-derived CDR1 and CDR2 are MNHEY and SVGEGT. The CDR3 has 15 amino acids. The trim removed 0 bases at V and 8 bases at J, leaving 7 bases unmatched. Here the CDR3 DNA reads TGTGCCAGCAGTTACTCGCCGGACAGGGGAGCGGGCTACACCTTC. It yields the protein CASSYSPDRGAGYTF.

The genes are TRBV4-3 and TRBJ1-1; TRBD1 aligns across 7 bases. Trimming took 0 bases from V and 11 from J; bases not matched to a gene: 6. This CDR3 comprises 13 residues. Germline V gene data show CDR1 as LGHNA and CDR2 as YSLEER. The CDR3 DNA is TGCGCCAGCAGCCAAGATTCAGGGGGTTTGGCTTTCTTT. Protein product: CASSQDSGGLAFF.